One and the same sample provided the 13 T cell receptor beta chains below, sequenced in a study of T cell changes during pregnancy in multiple sclerosis. Sequenced by immunoSEQ multiplex PCR; TCRdb stores in-frame clones only, minus some. The sample lists some 37,000 clones, around 90% occurring once. The specimen was CD4+ T cells from peripheral blood mononuclear cells, collected after pregnancy. The receptors shown here come from a female donor in good health, enrolled as a control in a pregnancy study.

This chain joins TRBV12-5 and TRBJ1-4; 10 bases align to TRBD1. CDR1 and CDR2 (germline): LGHNT, FRNRAP. This CDR3 spans 15 amino acids. V was pared by 5 bases and J by 5 bases, with 5 bases of the junction left unmatched. The CDR3 loop reads CASGTGQGGNEKLFF. CDR3 bases: TGTGCTAGTGGTACAGGACAGGGGGGAAATGAAAAACTGTTTTTT. The whole variable domain, filled in from reference TRBV12-5 and TRBJ1-4, reads DARVTQTPRHKVTEMGQEVTMRCQPILGHNTVFWYRQTMMQGLELLAYFRNRAPLDDSGMPKDRFSAEMPDATLATLKIQPSEPRDSAVYFCASGTGQGGNEKLFFGSGTQLSVL.

Concerning this clone: The same CDR3 is also encoded by other DNA sequences in this sample. The chain uses TRBV6-5 and TRBJ1-2; a weak D match, TRBD1 (6 bases). V shed 6 bases and J shed 4 bases, with 12 bases lying between them. Germline V lookup: CDR1 MNHEY, CDR2 SVGAGI. The CDR3 runs to 13 residues. The CDR3 sequence: CASSRGQIYGYTF. CDR3 DNA sequence: TGTGCCAGCAGCCGTGGACAGATCTATGGCTACACCTTC.

The V call is TRBV7-2, the J call TRBJ2-5; D gene unclear. CDR1 is SGHTA and CDR2 is FQGNSA in the germline V gene. Trimming shortened V by 1 base and J by 5 bases, and 11 bases separated the two germline ends. The CDR3 totals 14 residues. CDR3 bases: TGTGCCAGCAGCTTAGGGTCTATTTCGGAGACCCAGTACTTC. Translation: CASSLGSISETQYF.

The V call is TRBV5-1, the J call TRBJ1-4; a weak D match, TRBD1 (5 bases). The V end lost 2 bases, the J end lost 3 bases, and 14 bases lay between the germline ends. The germline V gene encodes CDR1 SGHRS and CDR2 YFSETQ. The CDR3 is 16 residues long. This CDR3 reads CASSFPPGGANEKLFF. The CDR3 nucleotides are TGCGCCAGCAGCTTCCCCCCGGGGGGAGCTAATGAAAAACTGTTTTTT.

The rearrangement joins TRBV19 to TRBJ1-2; TRBD1 matches 12 bases. V dropped 5 bases and J dropped 3; count of bases not matched to a gene: 13. The CDR3 spans 18 residues. In germline, CDR1 is LNHDA, CDR2 SQIVND (reference sequence). The CDR3 DNA is TGTGCCAGTAGTCCGGGGACAGGGGGCGGGTTGAAGGACTATGGCTACACCTTC. Translated, it gives CASSPGTGGGLKDYGYTF.

The chain employs TRBV6-1 and TRBJ1-1; D is possibly TRBD1 (6 bases). The germline V gene has CDR1 MNHNS and CDR2 SASEGT. CDR3 length: 16 amino acids. V was cut by 4 bases and J by 6 bases, with 21 bases left in between. The CDR3 reads CASSGNRVGGAPEAFF. The DNA for the CDR3 is TGTGCCAGCAGTGGTAACAGGGTTGGCGGTGCCCCTGAAGCTTTCTTT.

V usage is TRBV5-1 and J usage is TRBJ2-1, with 13 positions matching TRBD2. CDR1 is SGHRS and CDR2 is YFSETQ in the germline V gene. With V trimmed by 4 bases and J by 4 bases, 5 bases remained unmatched. The CDR3 has 16 amino acids. The CDR3 nucleotides read TGCGCCAGCAGCCCAAGACTAGCGGGAGGTTACAATGAGCAGTTCTTC. This translates into CASSPRLAGGYNEQFF.

This chain joins TRBV30 and TRBJ1-2; unclear D gene. The CDR3 has 15 amino acids. From germline, CDR1 is GTSNPN and CDR2 SVGIG (reference sequence). V lost 4 bases and J lost 0, with 15 bases in between. For the CDR3, the DNA is TGTGCCTGGACCCGACCCGGGATTACTAACTATGGCTACACCTTC. This translates into CAWTRPGITNYGYTF.

The rearrangement uses TRBV29-1 and TRBJ2-7; D uncertain. The CDR3 is made up of 17 amino acids. CDR1 and CDR2 (germline): SQVTM, ANQGSEA. V shed 1 base and J shed 2 bases, with 21 bases lying between them. The CDR3 protein is CSVEARSRSKLTYEQYF. CDR3 in DNA: TGCAGCGTTGAAGCCCGATCCCGATCCAAGCTAACCTACGAGCAGTACTTC.

In its sample, this clone was seen a few times. The chain carries TRBV4-1 and TRBJ2-3, with 10 bases fitting TRBD2. V trimming: 0 bases; J trimming: 1 base; junction bases outside the gene matches: 7. CDR3 length: 18 amino acids. The germline V gene encodes CDR1 MGHRA and CDR2 YSYEKL. In nucleotides, the CDR3 is TGCGCCAGCAGCCAAGATGGGCTAGCGGGAGTAGGCACAGATACGCAGTATTTT. Amino acid sequence: CASSQDGLAGVGTDTQYF.

This clone came up a few times. CDR3 sequence reads: CASSLPGNEQFF. The DNA for the CDR3 is TGCGCCAGCAGCTTGCCGGGGAATGAGCAGTTCTTC. The V gene is TRBV5-1, the J gene TRBJ2-1; D may be TRBD2 (5 bases). This CDR3 is 12 amino acids long. From germline, CDR1 is SGHRS and CDR2 YFSETQ. V lost 1 base and J lost 7, with 6 bases in between.

The rearrangement joins TRBV6-4 to TRBJ2-3, with TRBD2 matching over 7 bases. Looked up from germline, CDR1 is MRHNA and CDR2 is SNTAGT. Trimming took 5 bases from V and 5 from J; bases not matched to a gene: 4. The CDR3 loop spans 13 amino acids. CDR3 coding DNA: TGTGCCAGCAGTCGCGGGAGTGAAGATACGCAGTATTTT. Translated, it gives CASSRGSEDTQYF.

V and J are TRBV10-3 and TRBJ2-7; a possible D gene is TRBD2 (6 bases). With 2 bases removed from V and 4 bases from J, the gap between germline ends came to 15 bases. Germline CDR1 is ENHRY and CDR2 is SYGVKD. The CDR3 has 15 amino acids. The CDR3 DNA reads as TGTGCCATCAGTGAGGTCGGACTAACCGGATACGAGCAGTACTTC. Translating gives CAISEVGLTGYEQYF.